The subject of this entry is one T cell receptor beta chain. The CDR3 sequence is 14 residues long. V was pared by 4 bases and J by 6 bases, with 13 bases between. Germline V gene lookup returns CDR1 GTSNPN and CDR2 SVGIG (reference sequence). Every donor, a Caucasian adult, lived in Nashville, Tennessee. Division of CD4+ cells produced a CD45RA+ naive subset and a CD45RA-negative memory subset. Sequencing used immunoSEQ multiplex PCR; TCRdb keeps in-frame clones, though not all of them. The profile shows approximately 980,000 clones, roughly 72% of them singletons. This entry is derived from a study of shared clonotypes between healthy human individuals. At the level of the study: Aged 18 to 49, the donors were a couple of women and a few men.

This receptor was identified in a man aged 18 to 30 in good health. The J gene is TRBJ1-6, the V gene TRBV30; D is perhaps TRBD1 (5 bases). The sequenced sample was memory CD4+ T cells sorted from blood. Subset: CD45RA-negative fraction. This CDR3 reads CAWTRGISNSPLHF. DNA for the CDR3: TGTGCCTGGACCCGGGGCATTAGTAATTCACCCCTCCACTTT.